Described below is a single TCR gamma chain sequence and its context. These data originate in a study of γδ T cells in repeated Plasmodium falciparum infection. Flow sorting of PBMC yielded separate Vgamma9/Vdelta2+ and Vdelta2-negative gammadelta T cell populations for bulk repertoire analysis. The J segment lost 0 bases and the V segment lost 4 bases, leaving 14 bases of the junction unmatched. Germline V lookup: CDR1 GITISATS, CDR2 ISYDGTV (reference sequence). This CDR3 spans 18 amino acids. Each sorted gammadelta sample had TRG and TRD chains sequenced. TCRdb reprocessed the multiplex PCR reads through CATT. Here the sample spans 27,000 or so gamma-chain clones, 1.4% being singletons.

This chain joins TRGV9 and TRGJP1. TCRdb supplies no J gene; here it was assigned by aligning the nucleotide sequence to germline. Sequenced: gamma-delta T cells from blood. This TCR was sampled from a pool of human donors (malaria-infected and uninfected, not separated). CDR3 residues: CALWEGAVWDTTGWFKIF. DNA for the CDR3: TGTGCCTTGTGGGAAGGTGCCGTTTGGGATACCACTGGTTGGTTCAAGATATTT.